The rows below give T cell receptor beta chains drawn from one sample of a study of cytomegalovirus exposure and HLA in healthy donors. Assay: immunoSEQ multiplex PCR; the TCRdb copy retains only in-frame clones and omits some. This sample has about 120,000 clones, with approximately 80% found just once. Sequenced input: PBMCs. These receptors were obtained from a female donor in good health and CMV-seronegative. Both conserved end residues are part of each CDR3.

CDR3,V,J
CASSGGLRSYNEQFF,TRBV5-6,TRBJ2-1
CASSSISRGFAEAFF,TRBV4-1,TRBJ1-1
CASSLGDTTDTQYF,TRBV5-1,TRBJ2-3
CASSLAGEEQFF,TRBV11-2,TRBJ2-1
CASSLARGQGRKQYF,TRBV5-1,TRBJ2-7
CASSLVLEEQFF,TRBV7-2,TRBJ2-1
CASSFGGISYEQHF,TRBV7-9,TRBJ2-7
CASRGTGTSDEQYF,TRBV28,TRBJ2-7
CASILNGGGTEAFF,TRBV2,TRBJ1-1
CASSLDGQGNQPQHF,TRBV5-1,TRBJ1-5
CASSLTSGNGDEQFF,TRBV6-6,TRBJ2-1
CASSSAARQGRYEQYF,TRBV7-2,TRBJ2-7
CASSPGQGSTGELFF,TRBV13,TRBJ2-2
CASSLRPSGIGEQYF,TRBV7-3,-
CASSFFGGNTGELFF,TRBV7-9,TRBJ2-2
CASRHRPDRSDTQYF,TRBV5-4,TRBJ2-3
CASSSTDEQYF,TRBV7-2,TRBJ2-7
CASSSSHSGSLETQYF,TRBV11-2,TRBJ2-5
CASSQDGGAGTGPSYEQYF,TRBV4-1,TRBJ2-7
CASSVSGTGELFF,TRBV9,TRBJ2-2